The clone carrying this TCR beta chain has only a few counts. TCRdb re-called the 5' RACE reads with MiXCR, one entry per CDR3 protein. The sample contains over 120,000 distinct CDR3 sequences, approximately 5.7% of which appear only once. This sample is drawn from a study of T-cell memory formation after mild COVID-19. The germline CDR1 and CDR2 sequences are DFQATT and SNEGSKA (reference sequence). V was cut by 6 bases and J by 2 bases, with 7 bases left in between. The CDR3 runs 11 residues. The source is an adult woman who had mild COVID-19 (a few samples of this study predate the infection). Cell type and time point are not known. Sequencing was performed on PBMCs or a T cell subset sorted from them (not recorded which). V gene TRBV20-1 combines with J gene TRBJ2-5; a possible D gene is TRBD2 (5 bases). CDR3 DNA sequence: TGCAGTGCAGCGGAACAAGAGACCCAGTACTTC. It yields the protein CSAAEQETQYF.